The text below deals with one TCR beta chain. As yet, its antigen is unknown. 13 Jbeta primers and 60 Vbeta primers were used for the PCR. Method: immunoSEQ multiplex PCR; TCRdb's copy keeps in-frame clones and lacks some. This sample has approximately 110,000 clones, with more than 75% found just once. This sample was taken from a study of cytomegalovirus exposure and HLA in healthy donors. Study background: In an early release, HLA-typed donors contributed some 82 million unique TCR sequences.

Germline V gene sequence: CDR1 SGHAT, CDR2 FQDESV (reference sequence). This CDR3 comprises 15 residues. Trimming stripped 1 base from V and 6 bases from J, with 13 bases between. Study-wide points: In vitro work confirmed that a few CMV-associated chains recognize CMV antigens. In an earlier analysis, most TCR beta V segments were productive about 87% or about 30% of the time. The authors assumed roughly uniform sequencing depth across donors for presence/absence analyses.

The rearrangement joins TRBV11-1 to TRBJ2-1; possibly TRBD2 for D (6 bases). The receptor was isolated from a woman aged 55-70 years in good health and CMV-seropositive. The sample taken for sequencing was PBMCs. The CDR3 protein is CASSLGLDQLNEQFF. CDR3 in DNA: TGTGCCAGCAGCTTAGGACTAGATCAACTCAATGAGCAGTTCTTC.